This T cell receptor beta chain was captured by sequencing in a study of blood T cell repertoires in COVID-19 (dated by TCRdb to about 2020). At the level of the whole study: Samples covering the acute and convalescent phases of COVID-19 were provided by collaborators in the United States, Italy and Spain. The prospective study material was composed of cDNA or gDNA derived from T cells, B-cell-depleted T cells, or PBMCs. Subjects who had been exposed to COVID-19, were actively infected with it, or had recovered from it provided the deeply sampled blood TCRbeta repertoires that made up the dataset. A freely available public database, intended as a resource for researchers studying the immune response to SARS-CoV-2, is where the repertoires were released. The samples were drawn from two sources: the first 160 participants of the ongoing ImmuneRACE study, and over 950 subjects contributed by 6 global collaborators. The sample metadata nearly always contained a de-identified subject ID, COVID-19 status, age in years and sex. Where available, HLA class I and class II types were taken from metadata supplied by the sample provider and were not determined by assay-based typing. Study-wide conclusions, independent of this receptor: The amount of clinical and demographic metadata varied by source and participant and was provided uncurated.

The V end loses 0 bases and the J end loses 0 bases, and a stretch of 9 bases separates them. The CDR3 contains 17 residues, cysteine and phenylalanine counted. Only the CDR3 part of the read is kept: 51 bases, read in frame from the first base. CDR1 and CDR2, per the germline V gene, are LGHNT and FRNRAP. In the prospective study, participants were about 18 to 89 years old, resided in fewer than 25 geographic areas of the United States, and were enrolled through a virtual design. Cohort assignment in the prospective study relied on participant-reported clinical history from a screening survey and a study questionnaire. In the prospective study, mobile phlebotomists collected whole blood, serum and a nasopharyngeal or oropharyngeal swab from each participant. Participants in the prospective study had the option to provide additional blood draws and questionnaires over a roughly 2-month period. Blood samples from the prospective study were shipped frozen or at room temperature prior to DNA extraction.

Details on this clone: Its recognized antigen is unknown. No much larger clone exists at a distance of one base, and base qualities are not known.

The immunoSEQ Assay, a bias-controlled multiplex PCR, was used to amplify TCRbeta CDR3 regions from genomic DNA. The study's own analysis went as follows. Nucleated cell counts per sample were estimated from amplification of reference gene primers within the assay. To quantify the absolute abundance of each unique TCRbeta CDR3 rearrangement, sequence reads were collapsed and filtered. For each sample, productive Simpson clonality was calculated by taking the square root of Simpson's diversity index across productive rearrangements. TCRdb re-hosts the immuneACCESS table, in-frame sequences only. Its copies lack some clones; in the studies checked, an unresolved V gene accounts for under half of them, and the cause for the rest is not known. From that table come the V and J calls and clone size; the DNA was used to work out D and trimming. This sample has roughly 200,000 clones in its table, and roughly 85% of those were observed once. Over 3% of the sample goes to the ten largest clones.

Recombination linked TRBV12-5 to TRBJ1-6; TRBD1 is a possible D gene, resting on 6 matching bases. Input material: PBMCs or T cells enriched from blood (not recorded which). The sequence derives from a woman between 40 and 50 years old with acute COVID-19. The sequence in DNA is TGTGCTAGTGGTTTGGTACTCAGGGGCTCCTATAATTCACCCCTCCACTTT. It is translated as CASGLVLRGSYNSPLHF.